These T cell receptor beta chains were read from a single sample in a study of T cell repertoires in cytomegalovirus infection. TCRdb re-derived calls from the reads in MiXCR, one entry per CDR3 protein. Here the sample spans some 250,000 distinct CDR3 sequences, roughly 9% being singletons. Sequenced: PBMCs. The receptors here all came from a human donor in good health (CMV status not recorded). Some clones in this sample may be carry-over from other donors' samples. Both conserved end residues are part of each CDR3. A D gene is named only where the DNA matches it firmly. Not every row has a clone size; where given, it reads once, few, many or a size class.

few,NA,TRBJ2-1,TRBV15,CATSRGIKTVNEQFF,TGTGCCACCAGCAGAGGGATCAAAACGGTCAATGAGCAGTTCTTC
many,TRBD2,TRBJ2-5,TRBV11-3,CASTRGGETQYF,TGTGCCAGCACTCGGGGGGGAGAGACCCAGTACTTC
NA,NA,TRBJ1-3,TRBV12-5,CASGLPPWNTIYF,TGTGCTAGTGGTTTGCCCCCCTGGAACACCATATATTTT
few,TRBD1,TRBJ2-2,TRBV19,CASSKGQASGELFF,TGTGCCAGTAGTAAAGGACAGGCCTCCGGGGAGCTGTTTTTT
many,NA,TRBJ2-7,TRBV7-2,CASSPGLPSSYEQYF,TGTGCCAGCAGCCCGGGACTCCCGAGCTCCTACGAGCAGTACTTC
many,NA,TRBJ2-1,TRBV6-2/TRBV6-3,CASSRTEGSEQFF,TGTGCCAGCAGCCGAACTGAGGGGAGTGAGCAGTTCTTC
many,TRBD1,TRBJ1-1,TRBV28,CASRPGTGLPEAFF,TGTGCCAGCAGACCCGGGACAGGGCTTCCTGAAGCTTTCTTT
few,TRBD1,TRBJ1-3,TRBV28,CASSLIARGQGANTIYF,TGTGCCAGCAGTTTAATAGCTCGGGGACAGGGGGCGAACACCATATATTTT
many,NA,TRBJ1-1,TRBV7-2,CASSLTGKNTEAFF,TGTGCCAGCAGCTTAACCGGAAAGAACACTGAAGCTTTCTTT
many,NA,TRBJ2-1,TRBV6-2/TRBV6-3,CASLSGNEQFF,TGTGCCAGCTTAAGCGGGAATGAGCAGTTCTTC
many,NA,TRBJ2-3,TRBV7-2,CASRPIFSDTQYF,TGTGCCAGCAGGCCCATTTTTTCAGATACGCAGTATTTT
few,NA,TRBJ2-4,TRBV7-9,CASSLVGLAKNIQYF,TGTGCCAGCAGCTTAGTGGGGCTAGCCAAAAACATTCAGTACTTC
many,TRBD2,TRBJ2-3,TRBV28,CAGSSGGVTDTQYF,TGTGCCGGATCTAGCGGGGGTGTCACAGATACGCAGTATTTT
many,TRBD1,TRBJ2-7,TRBV7-2,CASSLEQGKSYEQYF,TGTGCCAGCAGCTTGGAACAGGGGAAGTCCTACGAGCAGTACTTC
many,TRBD2,TRBJ2-1,TRBV29-1,CSVRLAGAPYNEQFF,TGCAGCGTCAGACTAGCGGGAGCGCCCTACAATGAGCAGTTCTTC
NA,NA,TRBJ2-5,TRBV7-4,CASSYPGGVETQYF,TGTGCCAGCAGCTACCCGGGTGGGGTCGAGACCCAGTACTTC
few,TRBD1,TRBJ1-6,TRBV5-1,CASSKGQVNSPLHF,TGCGCCAGCAGCAAGGGACAGGTTAATTCACCCCTCCACTTT
NA,NA,TRBJ1-1,TRBV6-2/TRBV6-3,CATRSAGRMNTEAFF,TGTGCCACCCGGTCGGCAGGGAGGATGAACACTGAAGCTTTCTTT
NA,TRBD2,TRBJ2-1,TRBV11-3,CASSGVTGTSGGYNEQFF,TGTGCCAGCAGCGGTGTTACCGGGACTAGCGGGGGCTACAATGAGCAGTTCTTC
few,NA,TRBJ2-3,TRBV6-6,CASSYGAISDTQYF,TGTGCCAGCAGTTACGGGGCTATATCAGATACGCAGTATTTT
many,TRBD1,TRBJ1-2,TRBV12-3/TRBV12-4,CASIPNRGSYGYTF,TGTGCCAGCATCCCTAACAGGGGAAGCTATGGCTACACCTTC
many,TRBD1,TRBJ1-5,TRBV7-2,CASSLTVRGSPQHF,TGTGCCAGCAGCTTAACCGTCAGGGGGTCCCCCCAGCATTTT
few,NA,TRBJ1-4,TRBV7-9,CASSPGVATREKLFF,TGTGCCAGCAGCCCCGGGGTAGCGACTAGGGAAAAACTGTTTTTT
NA,TRBD2,TRBJ2-7,TRBV12-3/TRBV12-4,CASSPLSGGTYEQYF,TGTGCCAGCAGTCCCCTCAGCGGGGGTACCTACGAGCAGTACTTC
few,NA,TRBJ2-1,TRBV27,CASSLYHEQFF,TGTGCCAGCAGTTTATACCATGAGCAGTTCTTC
few,TRBD1,TRBJ2-1,TRBV14,CASRKSRQGRNEQFF,TGTGCCAGCAGAAAGTCTAGACAGGGTAGGAATGAGCAGTTCTTC
few,NA,TRBJ2-1,TRBV28,CASSGGGQPYNEQFF,TGTGCCAGCAGCGGGGGGGGACAGCCTTACAATGAGCAGTTCTTC
many,TRBD2,TRBJ2-5,TRBV3-1,CASSQDPLATETQYF,TGTGCCAGCAGCCAAGACCCACTAGCGACGGAGACCCAGTACTTC
many,TRBD1,TRBJ2-2,TRBV11-2,CASSPGQTITGELFF,TGTGCCAGCAGCCCGGGACAGACAATCACCGGGGAGCTGTTTTTT
many,NA,TRBJ2-1,TRBV7-2,CASCRQRVNEQFF,TGTGCCAGCTGCCGACAGCGTGTCAATGAGCAGTTCTTC
many,NA,TRBJ1-1,TRBV7-2,CASSLSWRNTEAFF,TGTGCCAGCAGCTTAAGTTGGAGGAACACTGAAGCTTTCTTT
many,NA,TRBJ1-5,TRBV10-3,CAISESDGSNQPQHF,TGTGCCATCAGTGAGTCAGACGGTAGCAATCAGCCCCAGCATTTT
many,NA,TRBJ2-7,TRBV7-8,CASSFVPGNEQYF,TGTGCCAGCAGCTTTGTCCCGGGTAACGAGCAGTACTTC
many,TRBD1,TRBJ2-7,TRBV30,CAWSVRGQGREQYF,TGTGCCTGGAGTGTTCGCGGACAGGGGCGCGAGCAGTACTTC
once,NA,TRBJ1-1,TRBV30,CAWSGRPGLRTEAFF,TGTGCCTGGAGTGGTCGACCCGGCTTGCGCACTGAAGCTTTCTTT
many,NA,TRBJ1-5,TRBV7-2,CASSLEDSVNQPQHF,TGTGCCAGCAGCTTAGAAGACAGCGTTAATCAGCCCCAGCATTTT
many,NA,TRBJ1-5,TRBV7-2,CASSGTGNQPQHF,TGTGCCAGCAGCGGGACGGGCAATCAGCCCCAGCATTTT
NA,NA,TRBJ1-1,TRBV30,CACRRWGNTEAFF,TGTGCCTGTAGACGTTGGGGGAACACTGAAGCTTTCTTT
many,TRBD1,TRBJ1-2,TRBV7-2,CASSLGSDRGGYTF,TGTGCCAGCAGCTTAGGGTCGGACAGGGGCGGCTACACCTTC
many,TRBD1,TRBJ2-7,TRBV7-8,CASSLLISGGAGRSYEQYF,TGTGCCAGCAGCTTATTAATTTCAGGGGGCGCTGGACGCTCCTACGAGCAGTACTTC
few,NA,TRBJ1-1,TRBV13,CASSLRRQTMNTEAFF,TGTGCCAGCAGCTTAAGACGACAGACAATGAACACTGAAGCTTTCTTT